The source of this TCR beta chain is a study of blood T cell repertoires in COVID-19 (dated by TCRdb to about 2020). As for the study more broadly: Samples from collaborators originated in the United States, Italy and Spain and spanned both the acute and convalescent phases of COVID-19. Where available, HLA class I and class II types were obtained from metadata supplied by the sample provider rather than from assay-based typing. Samples were obtained from the ongoing ImmuneRACE study (first 160 participants) and from about 1,300 subjects provided by 6 global collaborators. The material from the prospective study consisted of cDNA or gDNA derived from T cells, B-cell-depleted T cells, or PBMCs. A de-identified subject ID, COVID-19 status, age in years and sex were almost always included in the sample metadata. Subjects who had been exposed to COVID-19, were actively infected with it, or had recovered from it provided the deeply sampled blood TCRbeta repertoires that made up the dataset. A freely available public database, intended as a resource for researchers studying the immune response to SARS-CoV-2, is where the repertoires were released.

TCRbeta CDR3 regions were amplified from genomic DNA by means of the immunoSEQ Assay, a bias-controlled multiplex PCR. The source study handled its data this way. The number of nucleated cells in each sample was estimated from the amplification of reference gene primers within the assay. To quantify the absolute abundance of each unique TCRbeta CDR3 rearrangement, sequence reads were collapsed and filtered. For each sample, productive Simpson clonality was calculated as the square root of Simpson's diversity index over productive rearrangements. TCRdb mirrors the immuneACCESS table, restricted to in-frame sequences. Some clones are absent from its copies; in checked studies, under half trace to an unresolved V gene, and the reason for the others is unknown. D and trimming come from the DNA, and the V and J calls and clone size come from that table. The sample table contains hundreds of thousands of clones; only one count was recorded for 85% to 90% of them. The top ten clonotypes cover approximately 0.25% of the sample.

V loses 7 bases of germline sequence and J loses 6 bases, and the interval between the two ends is 16 bases. Per the germline V gene, SNHLY is the CDR1 and FYNNEI is the CDR2. Measured from the cysteine to the phenylalanine, the CDR3 is 13 residues long. Only the CDR3 region is kept as DNA, spanning 39 bases read in frame from base 1. A remark on this clone: Its specific antigen is unknown. No clone much larger than this one lies a single base away; base qualities are absent.

Each collaborating institution followed its own protocols to collect whole blood in K2EDTA tubes. For TCRbeta analysis, collaborators shipped samples as frozen whole blood, isolated PBMCs, or DNA extracted from either of those sample types. Study-level results and caveats: The amount of clinical and demographic metadata varied by source and participant and was provided uncurated.

The rearranged chain carries TRBV2 and TRBJ2-7, with TRBD2 as a weak D call on 6 bases. The source of this sequence is a young woman with acute or convalescent COVID-19. Material: peripheral blood. The DNA reads TGTGCCAGCATCCTTGACGGACTAAGCGAGCAGTACTTC. Its protein product is CASILDGLSEQYF.